The 26 T cell receptor beta chains listed next were all sequenced from one sample in a study of shared T cell receptors in the human thymus. Only in-frame clones appear in the TCRdb table, and some are missing; sequencing was by immunoSEQ multiplex PCR. The sample has about 610,000 clones, around nine tenths seen once. The sample was also reused in another study, on human thymus T cells.

Sequencing used thymocytes. These receptors were obtained from a boy less than two years old with a congenital heart defect.

The V call is TRBV28, the J call TRBJ1-2, with 11 bases that match TRBD1. Trimming at V came to 4 bases and at J to 5 bases, leaving 6 bases not matched to a gene. This CDR3 has 15 residues. Germline values: CDR1 MDHEN, CDR2 SYDVKM. The CDR3, as DNA: TGTGCCAGCAGTTGGAAGTGGGACAGGGGGTATGGCTACACCTTC. The encoded protein is CASSWKWDRGYGYTF.

The V gene is TRBV28, the J gene TRBJ1-2; 8 bases agree with TRBD1. Per the germline V gene, CDR1 is MDHEN and CDR2 is SYDVKM. V gave up 5 bases and J gave up 4 bases; unmatched junction bases: 12. The CDR3 spans 16 residues. CDR3 residues: CASSHRDRTGFYGYTF. CDR3 nucleotide sequence: TGTGCCAGCAGTCACCGAGACCGGACAGGGTTCTATGGCTACACCTTC.

The DNA of the CDR3 is TGTGCCTGGCCCGGACTAGCGGAAAACAATGAGCAGTTCTTC. Its protein product is CAWPGLAENNEQFF. The V gene is TRBV30, the J gene TRBJ2-1, with 10 bases lining up with TRBD2. Germline V gene sequence: CDR1 GTSNPN, CDR2 SVGIG (reference sequence). This CDR3 spans 14 amino acids. The V and J ends lost 5 bases and 5 bases, in that order; junction bases with no gene match: 6.

This clone was recorded once. This chain links TRBV6-5 with TRBJ2-4, with 7 bases lining up with TRBD1. Losses at the gene ends were 2 bases for V and 6 bases for J; bases not matched to a gene: 7. From germline, CDR1 is MNHEY and CDR2 SVGAGI. CDR3 length: 15 residues. CDR3 DNA: TGTGCCAGCAGTTACCGCGGACAGGCCGGAAACATTCAGTACTTC. Protein product: CASSYRGQAGNIQYF.

The rearrangement uses TRBV28 and TRBJ1-2; 9 bases align to TRBD1. The CDR3 runs 16 residues. Germline V CDR1 and CDR2: MDHEN, SYDVKM. V gave up 5 bases and J gave up 4 bases; unmatched junction bases: 11. CDR3 sequence: CASSPSAGQGSYGYTF. The DNA for the CDR3 is TGTGCCAGCAGTCCTTCCGCGGGACAGGGAAGCTATGGCTACACCTTC.

This clone was found once. The V and J genes are TRBV2 and TRBJ2-1, with 16 nucleotides matching TRBD2. The germline gives CDR1 SNHLY, CDR2 FYNNEI. The V gene end was trimmed by 6 bases and the J gene end by 14 bases; junction bases not matched to a gene: 10. CDR3 size: 15 residues. This CDR3 is CASSAGTSGRAGEFF. The CDR3 DNA follows: TGTGCCAGCAGCGCAGGGACTAGCGGGAGGGCCGGGGAGTTCTTC.

The chain links TRBV7-9 to TRBJ2-2, with 8 bases matching TRBD1. This CDR3 comprises 15 residues. V dropped 3 bases and J dropped 5; count of bases not matched to a gene: 5. Germline assignment: CDR1 SEHNR and CDR2 FQNEAQ (reference sequence). In nucleotides, the CDR3 is TGTGCCAGCAGCTTGGGACAGGCAGGGACCGGGGAGCTGTTTTTT. This codes for CASSLGQAGTGELFF.

This clone occurred once. The chain links TRBV2 to TRBJ2-7; 8 nucleotides agree with TRBD2. Unmatched junction bases numbered 6, after V lost 0 bases and J lost 2 bases. This CDR3 is 16 amino acids long. Germline V gene sequence: CDR1 SNHLY, CDR2 FYNNEI. This CDR3 reads CASSEAGSGRTYEQYF. CDR3 DNA sequence: TGTGCCAGCAGTGAAGCCGGGAGCGGGAGAACCTACGAGCAGTACTTC.

In nucleotides, the CDR3 is TGTGCCAGCAGTGACAAGCGGGAGAGGGCCGGGGTGGAGCAGTTCTTC. It encodes CASSDKRERAGVEQFF. This chain links TRBV6-1 with TRBJ2-1; TRBD2 matches at 8 bases. The J segment lost 10 bases and the V segment lost 3 bases, leaving 14 bases of the junction unmatched. Germline lookup yields CDR1 MNHNS and CDR2 SASEGT. CDR3 length: 16 residues.

The V call is TRBV5-1, the J call TRBJ2-2; TRBD1 is a possible D gene (5 bases). CDR1 is SGHRS, CDR2 YFSETQ, per germline. V lost 8 bases, J lost 0 bases, and 14 bases lay in between. CDR3 size: 15 residues. DNA for the CDR3: TGCGCCAGTAGACAGACGCATCCGAACACCGGGGAGCTGTTTTTT. Translation: CASRQTHPNTGELFF.

The V and J genes are TRBV10-2 and TRBJ1-2; tentative D call: TRBD1 (6 bases). This CDR3 comprises 11 residues. The germline V and J ends were trimmed by 10 bases and 6 bases, with 12 bases remaining between them. The germline V gene has CDR1 WSHSY and CDR2 SAAADI. The CDR3 coding sequence is TGCGCCACCACAGGGAGGGATGGCTACACCTTC. This encodes CATTGRDGYTF.

CDR3 in DNA: TGTGCCAGCAGCCCTGCCCCCTCCAGCGGGAGGGCCGAAGAGACCCAGTACTTC. It translates to CASSPAPSSGRAEETQYF. The chain couples TRBV4-2 to TRBJ2-5; TRBD2 matches 10 bases. The junction had 14 bases not matched to a gene; V was cut back by 4 bases and J by 3 bases. Germline CDR1 reads LGHNA; CDR2 reads YNFKEQ. The CDR3 spans 18 residues.

This clone has only one observation. CDR3 loop: CASSEPGYSNQPQHF. The CDR3 nucleotides are TGTGCCAGCAGTGAGCCGGGTTATAGCAATCAGCCCCAGCATTTT. The rearrangement joins TRBV25-1 to TRBJ1-5; D is unresolved. Trimming removed 3 bases from V and 0 bases from J, with 9 bases in between. Germline V gene data show CDR1 as MGHDK and CDR2 as SYGVNS. The CDR3 spans 15 residues.

This chain uses TRBV14 with TRBJ2-7, with 12 bases lining up with TRBD2. Germline CDR1 reads SGHDN; CDR2 reads FVKESK. CDR3 size: 17 residues. The V gene end was trimmed by 2 bases and the J gene end by 4 bases; junction bases not matched to a gene: 9. The CDR3 nucleotides are TGTGCCAGCAGCCAACGGTACACGACTAGCGGGAGTTACGAGCAGTACTTC. Protein product: CASSQRYTTSGSYEQYF.

The CDR3 nucleotides read TGTGCCAGCAGCTCTAACAGGGGTACCTACGAGCAGTACTTC. It codes for CASSSNRGTYEQYF. This rearrangement joins TRBV7-2 to TRBJ2-7; 7 bases match TRBD1. CDR3 length: 14 residues. The trim removed 4 bases at V and 2 bases at J, leaving 5 bases unmatched. CDR1 and CDR2 from the germline V gene are SGHTA and FQGNSA.

The DNA for the CDR3 is TGTGCTAGTGGCCCTGTCCCGGGGGCTAACTATGGCTACACCTTC. This gives the protein CASGPVPGANYGYTF. The V call is TRBV12-5, the J call TRBJ1-2, with a weak D call TRBD1 (5 bases). This CDR3 spans 15 amino acids. Germline V gene sequence: CDR1 LGHNT, CDR2 FRNRAP. V lost 6 bases, J lost 0 bases, and 14 bases lay in between. The entire variable domain, with the rest obtained from reference TRBV12-5 and TRBJ1-2, is as follows: DARVTQTPRHKVTEMGQEVTMRCQPILGHNTVFWYRQTMMQGLELLAYFRNRAPLDDSGMPKDRFSAEMPDATLATLKIQPSEPRDSAVYFCASGPVPGANYGYTFGSGTRLTVV.

The rearrangement uses TRBV14 and TRBJ2-2; D gene uncertain. Trimming left V 8 bases short and J 3 bases short, with 4 bases between. The CDR3 runs 11 residues. CDR1 and CDR2 (germline): SGHDN, FVKESK. The CDR3 region is CASGHTGELFF. In DNA form, the CDR3 reads TGTGCCAGCGGGCACACCGGGGAGCTGTTTTTT.

The chain has TRBV15 and TRBJ2-3; no reliable D call. Trimming shortened V by 2 bases and J by 2 bases, and 11 bases separated the two germline ends. Germline V CDR1 and CDR2: LNHNV, YYDKDF (reference sequence). The CDR3 runs 15 residues. CDR3 protein: CATSRSTRPTDTQYF. In DNA, the CDR3 is TGTGCCACCAGCAGAAGTACGCGGCCCACAGATACGCAGTATTTT. Full variable domain (rest looked up from reference TRBV15 and TRBJ2-3): DAMVIQNPRYQVTQFGKPVTLSCSQTLNHNVMYWYQQKSSQAPKLLFHYYDKDFNNEADTPDNFQSRRPNTSFCFLDIRSPGLGDTAMYLCATSRSTRPTDTQYFGPGTRLTVL.

The chain recombines TRBV5-1 with TRBJ2-3; TRBD1 agrees at 10 bases. Losses at the gene ends were 4 bases for V and 3 bases for J; bases not matched to a gene: 5. Germline V gene lookup returns CDR1 SGHRS and CDR2 YFSETQ. CDR3 length equals 15 residues. The CDR3 loop reads CASSVGTGVTDTQYF. Here the CDR3 DNA reads TGCGCCAGCAGCGTAGGGACAGGGGTTACAGATACGCAGTATTTT.

V is TRBV19 and J is TRBJ2-7, with D perhaps TRBD1 (6 bases). The CDR3 covers 14 residues. Germline CDR1 and CDR2: LNHDA and SQIVND (reference sequence). The V gene lost 5 bases and the J gene lost 7 bases, with 18 bases spanning the gap. Written as DNA, the CDR3 is TGTGCCAGTAGTCCAGGGGCAAGGGAGAGGGAGCAGTACTTC. Translated: CASSPGAREREQYF.

The rearrangement uses TRBV6-5 and TRBJ2-1; 7 bases are a match to TRBD1. Losses at the gene ends were 5 bases for V and 10 bases for J; bases not matched to a gene: 14. CDR1 is MNHEY and CDR2 is SVGAGI in the germline V gene. CDR3 length: 15 amino acids. DNA for the CDR3: TGTGCCAGCAGTCGATCTAGGGGGCGAAGAAGGGAGCAGTTCTTC. This codes for CASSRSRGRRREQFF.

This sequence joins TRBV2 and TRBJ2-7, with D possibly matching TRBD1 (5 bases). Germline V CDR1 and CDR2: SNHLY, FYNNEI. The CDR3 is 19 amino acids. With 4 bases removed from V and 2 bases from J, the gap between germline ends came to 27 bases. The CDR3 bases are TGTGCCAGCAGTGCGAACGATAAGTGGGGTAGGGGATTAACCTACGAGCAGTACTTC. This translates into CASSANDKWGRGLTYEQYF.

This clone was seen only once. The CDR3 coding sequence is TGTGCCAGCAGTTTATGGTTCGTCCCAACAGGGGTAGGCTATGGCTACACCTTC. This translates into CASSLWFVPTGVGYGYTF. The J gene is TRBJ1-2, the V gene TRBV27; 7 bases map to TRBD1. The CDR3 spans 18 residues. The J segment lost 4 bases and the V segment lost 1 base, leaving 15 bases of the junction unmatched. CDR1 MNHEY and CDR2 SMNVEV come from the germline V gene (reference sequence).

The V gene is TRBV7-2, the J gene TRBJ2-7, with 8 positions matching TRBD2. The CDR3 sequence is 19 residues long. The V gene end was trimmed by 5 bases and the J gene end by 7 bases; junction bases not matched to a gene: 25. Per germline, CDR1 SGHTA and CDR2 FQGNSA. The CDR3 is CASSVRLGAGAPCGGEQYF. CDR3 bases: TGTGCCAGCAGCGTCCGTCTTGGAGCGGGAGCTCCCTGTGGGGGGGAGCAGTACTTC.

V is TRBV10-1 and J is TRBJ1-3, with unresolved D. The germline CDR1 and CDR2 sequences are WNHNN and SYGVQD (reference sequence). V was pared by 6 bases and J by 0 bases, with 6 bases between. The CDR3 runs 13 residues. The CDR3 DNA sequence: TGCGCCAGCAGGGCAGGCTCTGGAAACACCATATATTTT. Residues: CASRAGSGNTIYF.

The rearrangement links TRBV4-1 to TRBJ2-3, with D perhaps TRBD2 (5 bases). V lost 3 bases to trimming and J lost 4 bases, with 8 bases between them. The CDR3 has 13 amino acids. Germline V gene data show CDR1 as MGHRA and CDR2 as YSYEKL. The CDR3 reads CASSHRRADTQYF. CDR3 in DNA: TGCGCCAGCAGCCACCGGCGGGCAGATACGCAGTATTTT.